One TCR beta chain is described in this entry. CDR3 length equals 17 residues. TCRdb keeps only in-frame clones here, not all; method: immunoSEQ multiplex PCR. The table lists 50,000 or so clones, around 92% of them singletons. These data belong to a study of T cell changes during pregnancy in multiple sclerosis. The sequenced sample was CD4+ T cells from peripheral blood mononuclear cells, obtained after pregnancy. The rearrangement joins TRBV21-1 to TRBJ2-1; the table calls TRBD1, which could not be checked here. TRBV21-1 is a recognized pseudogene. The source is a female donor with multiple sclerosis, enrolled in a pregnancy study. The CDR3: CASSLDSGTGDHNEQFF. The CDR3 coding sequence is TGTGCCAGCAGCTTAGATTCTGGGACAGGGGATCACAATGAGCAGTTCTTC.